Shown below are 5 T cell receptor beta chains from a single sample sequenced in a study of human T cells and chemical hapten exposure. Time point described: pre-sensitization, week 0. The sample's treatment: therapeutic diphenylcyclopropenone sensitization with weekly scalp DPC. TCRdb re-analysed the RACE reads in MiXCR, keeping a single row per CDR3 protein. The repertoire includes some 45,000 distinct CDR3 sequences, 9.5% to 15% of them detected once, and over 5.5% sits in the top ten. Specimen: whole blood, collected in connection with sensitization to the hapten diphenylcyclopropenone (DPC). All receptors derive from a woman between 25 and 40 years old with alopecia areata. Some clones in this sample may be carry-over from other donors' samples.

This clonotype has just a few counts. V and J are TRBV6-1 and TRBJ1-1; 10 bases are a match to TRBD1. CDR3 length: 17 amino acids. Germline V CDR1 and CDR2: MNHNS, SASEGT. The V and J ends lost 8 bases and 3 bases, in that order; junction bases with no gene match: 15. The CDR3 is CASLPSPGQGFDTEAFF. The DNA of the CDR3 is TGTGCCAGCCTACCCTCTCCGGGACAGGGGTTTGACACTGAAGCTTTCTTT.

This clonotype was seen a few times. This CDR3 reads CSAGQGVLADTQYF. CDR3 bases: TGCAGCGCAGGACAGGGGGTTTTGGCAGATACGCAGTATTTT. The rearrangement joins TRBV29-1 to TRBJ2-3; 10 nucleotides match TRBD1. J was trimmed by 4 bases and V by 7 bases; bases with no gene match: 8. The CDR3 sequence is 14 residues long. Germline assignment: CDR1 SQVTM and CDR2 ANQGSEA.

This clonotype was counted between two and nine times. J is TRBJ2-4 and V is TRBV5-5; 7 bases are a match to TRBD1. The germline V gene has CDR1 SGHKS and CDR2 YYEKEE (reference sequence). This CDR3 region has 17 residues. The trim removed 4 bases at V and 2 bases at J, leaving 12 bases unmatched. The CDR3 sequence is CASSPAWLQGTKNIQYF. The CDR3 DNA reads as TGTGCCAGCAGCCCAGCGTGGTTACAGGGGACCAAAAACATTCAGTACTTC.

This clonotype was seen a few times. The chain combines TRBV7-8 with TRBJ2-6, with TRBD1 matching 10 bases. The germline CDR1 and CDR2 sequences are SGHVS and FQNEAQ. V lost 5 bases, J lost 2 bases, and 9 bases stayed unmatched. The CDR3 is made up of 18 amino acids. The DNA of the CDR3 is TGTGCCAGCAGCCGAGACCGGGACAGGGGTACTGGGGCCAACGTCCTGACTTTC. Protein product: CASSRDRDRGTGANVLTF.

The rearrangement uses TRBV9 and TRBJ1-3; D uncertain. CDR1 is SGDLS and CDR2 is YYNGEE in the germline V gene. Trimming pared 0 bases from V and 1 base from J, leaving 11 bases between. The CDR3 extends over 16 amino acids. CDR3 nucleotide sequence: TGTGCCAGCAGCGTAGATGTAACCCTTTCTGGAAACACCATATATTTT. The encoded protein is CASSVDVTLSGNTIYF.